These 17 T cell receptor beta chains came from one sample sequenced in a study of technical replicates of blood from a handful of donors. Profiling relied on immunoSEQ multiplex PCR, and the TCRdb table lists in-frame clones only, not all of them. The sample contains 98,000 or so clones, nearly 97% of which appear only once. Sequencing used T cells isolated from PBMCs. Receptor source: a human donor in good health.

The genes are TRBV28 and TRBJ2-6; a possible D gene is TRBD2 (6 bases). The V end lost 4 bases, the J end lost 4 bases, and 11 bases lay between the germline ends. The CDR3 has 15 residues. Germline lookup yields CDR1 MDHEN and CDR2 SYDVKM. CDR3 in amino acids: CASSSGGPGANVLTF. The CDR3 DNA reads as TGTGCCAGCAGTTCTGGAGGGCCCGGGGCCAACGTCCTGACTTTC.

This chain connects TRBV11-2 to TRBJ2-7, with 12 bases matching TRBD1. With 8 bases clipped from V and 2 bases from J, the junction kept 10 bases outside the gene matches. The CDR3 length is 16 residues. Per germline, CDR1 SGHAT and CDR2 FQNNGV. CDR3 nucleotides: TGTGCCAGCGGTAAATGGGGACAGGGGGCGACCTACGAGCAGTACTTC. Protein sequence: CASGKWGQGATYEQYF.

The genes are TRBV29-1 and TRBJ1-1; D is unresolved. Germline lookup yields CDR1 SQVTM and CDR2 ANQGSEA. The CDR3 consists of 13 residues. V lost 0 bases, J lost 0 bases, and 5 bases lay in between. This CDR3 reads CSVEEWLNTEAFF. CDR3 nucleotides: TGCAGCGTTGAAGAGTGGCTGAACACTGAAGCTTTCTTT. Full variable domain (rest looked up from reference TRBV29-1 and TRBJ1-1): SAVISQKPSRDICQRGTSLTIQCQVDSQVTMMFWYRQQPGQSLTLIATANQGSEATYESGFVIDKFPISRPNLTFSTLTVSNMSPEDSSIYLCSVEEWLNTEAFFGQGTRLTVV.

The chain carries TRBV2 and TRBJ2-6, with 11 bases aligning to TRBD1. Trimming cost V 7 bases and J 0 bases; bases outside gene matches: 2. Germline CDR1 SNHLY, CDR2 FYNNEI. The CDR3 is 16 amino acids. The CDR3 reads CASKGTGGSGANVLTF. CDR3 bases: TGTGCCAGCAAGGGGACAGGGGGCTCTGGGGCCAACGTCCTGACTTTC.

V is TRBV25-1 and J is TRBJ1-2; the D is unclear. The CDR3 consists of 15 residues. V lost 6 bases and J lost 4, with 18 bases in between. From germline, CDR1 is MGHDK and CDR2 SYGVNS. In nucleotides, the CDR3 is TGTGCCAGCAGGGGCCAGGTAGACCAAGGCTATGGCTACACCTTC. It encodes CASRGQVDQGYGYTF.

This sequence joins TRBV28 and TRBJ1-2; D call uncertain. This CDR3 region has 14 residues. Trimming cost V 4 bases and J 3 bases, with 12 bases left between them. Per the germline V gene, CDR1 is MDHEN and CDR2 is SYDVKM. CDR3 sequence: CASSYRGSDYGYTF. CDR3 DNA: TGTGCCAGCAGTTATCGAGGAAGCGACTATGGCTACACCTTC.

This chain connects TRBV10-1 to TRBJ2-7; D is uncertain. This CDR3 is built from 16 residues. Germline-derived CDR1 and CDR2 are WNHNN and SYGVQD (reference sequence). The V end was cut by 0 bases, the J end by 3 bases, with 15 bases between. CDR3 nucleotides: TGCGCCAGCAGTGAGTCGAATTCCCACCGCGTCTACGAGCAGTACTTC. It yields the protein CASSESNSHRVYEQYF.

The chain carries TRBV10-1 and TRBJ1-1; 7 positions match TRBD1. The germline V gene encodes CDR1 WNHNN and CDR2 SYGVQD (reference sequence). The CDR3 is 17 amino acids. Unmatched junction bases numbered 11, after V lost 4 bases and J lost 0 bases. The chain's CDR3 is CASSGEQGTFLNTEAFF. In DNA, the CDR3 is TGCGCCAGCAGTGGGGAACAGGGGACATTCCTGAACACTGAAGCTTTCTTT.

CDR3 sequence reads: CASSPSSSVTASRYEQYF. In DNA, the CDR3 is TGTGCCAGCAGTCCATCCTCCTCGGTAACAGCCTCCAGGTACGAGCAGTACTTC. This sequence joins TRBV2 and TRBJ2-7, with unresolved D. The CDR3 loop spans 18 amino acids. Per germline, CDR1 SNHLY and CDR2 FYNNEI. Trimming removed 5 bases at V and 4 bases at J, with 27 bases between.

The CDR3 loop is CSVARGNYGYTF. CDR3 in DNA: TGCAGCGTTGCCCGCGGAAACTATGGCTACACCTTC. The chain carries TRBV29-1 and TRBJ1-2; no definite D call. The CDR3 loop spans 12 amino acids. Germline CDR1 and CDR2: SQVTM and ANQGSEA. Trimming removed 4 bases at V and 2 bases at J, with 8 bases between.

J is TRBJ2-2 and V is TRBV28; D may be TRBD1 (6 bases). This CDR3 has 15 residues. Germline loops: CDR1 MDHEN, CDR2 SYDVKM. Trimming removed 5 bases at V and 3 bases at J, with 13 bases between. CDR3 residues: CASSLGQLDTGELFF. For the CDR3, the DNA is TGTGCCAGCAGTCTTGGACAGCTAGACACCGGGGAGCTGTTTTTT.

The CDR3 DNA sequence: TGTGCCAGCAGCTTGGGAGGCCTGATGGGGACAACTAATGAAAAACTGTTTTTT. Translation: CASSLGGLMGTTNEKLFF. The J gene is TRBJ1-4, the V gene TRBV7-9; D is uncertain. The germline CDR1 and CDR2 sequences are SEHNR and FQNEAQ (reference sequence). The CDR3 consists of 18 residues. Trimming removed 3 bases at V and 0 bases at J, with 17 bases between. Supplemented by reference TRBV7-9 and TRBJ1-4, the full variable domain reads DTGVSQNPRHKITKRGQNVTFRCDPISEHNRLYWYRQTLGQGPEFLTYFQNEAQLEKSRLLSDRFSAERPKGSFSTLEIQRTEQGDSAMYLCASSLGGLMGTTNEKLFFGSGTQLSVL.

The V call is TRBV4-1, the J call TRBJ2-1, with 11 bases matching TRBD2. In germline, CDR1 is MGHRA, CDR2 YSYEKL. Trimming removed 1 base from V and 8 bases from J; junction bases left unmatched: 7. This CDR3 contains 16 residues. The CDR3 spells CASSQVTSGSVYEQFF. Here the CDR3 DNA reads TGCGCCAGCAGCCAAGTTACTAGCGGGAGTGTCTATGAGCAGTTCTTC.

V and J are TRBV5-1 and TRBJ2-3, with 10 bases identical to TRBD2. Trimming cost V 2 bases and J 5 bases; bases outside gene matches: 5. The CDR3 sequence is 15 residues long. In germline, CDR1 is SGHRS, CDR2 YFSETQ. Here the CDR3 DNA reads TGCGCCAGCAGCTTCAGCGGGAGGGCTGTAGATACGCAGTATTTT. This codes for CASSFSGRAVDTQYF.

The rearrangement links TRBV7-3 to TRBJ2-5; D gene ambiguous. The ends were cut back, 3 bases at V and 3 bases at J, with 8 bases in the middle. In germline, CDR1 is SGHTA, CDR2 FQGTGA. CDR3 length equals 13 residues. This CDR3 reads CASSLSSKETQYF. CDR3 bases: TGTGCCAGCAGCTTGTCGAGCAAAGAGACCCAGTACTTC.

This clone has a single count. CDR3 nucleotide sequence: TGTGCCAGCAGTAAACGCGGCGAGCAGTACTTC. Amino acids: CASSKRGEQYF. This chain joins TRBV6-1 and TRBJ2-7; D gene uncertain. The V end was cut by 5 bases, the J end by 6 bases, with 8 bases between. Germline CDR1 MNHNS, CDR2 SASEGT. CDR3 length equals 11 residues.

This rearrangement joins TRBV6-1 to TRBJ2-7; TRBD2 agrees at 9 bases. This CDR3 spans 12 amino acids. The ends lost 11 bases at V and 3 bases at J; junction bases unmatched: 5. The V gene's germline CDR1 is MNHNS and CDR2 SASEGT. DNA for the CDR3: TGTGCCGTAGCGGGAGTCAACTACGAGCAGTACTTC. Translating it yields CAVAGVNYEQYF.